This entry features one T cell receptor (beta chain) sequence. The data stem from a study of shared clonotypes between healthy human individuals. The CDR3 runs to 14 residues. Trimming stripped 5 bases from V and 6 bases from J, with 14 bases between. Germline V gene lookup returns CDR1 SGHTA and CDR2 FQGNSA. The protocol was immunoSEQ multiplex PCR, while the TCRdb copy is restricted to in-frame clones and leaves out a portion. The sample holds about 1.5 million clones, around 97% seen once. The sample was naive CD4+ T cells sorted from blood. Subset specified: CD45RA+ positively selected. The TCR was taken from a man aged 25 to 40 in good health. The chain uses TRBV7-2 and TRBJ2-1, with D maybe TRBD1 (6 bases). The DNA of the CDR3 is TGTGCCAGCAGCAATAACAGGGTGAGCAATGAGCAGTTCTTC. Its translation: CASSNNRVSNEQFF.